This T cell receptor (beta chain) comes out of a study of cytomegalovirus exposure and HLA in healthy donors. Primers: 60 Vbeta forward and 13 Jbeta reverse. Sequencing used immunoSEQ multiplex PCR; TCRdb keeps in-frame clones, though not all of them. The sample carries fewer than 250,000 clones, around nine tenths recorded once. The CDR3 runs 15 residues. Trimming cost V 1 base and J 7 bases; bases outside gene matches: 10. CDR1 and CDR2 from the germline V gene are LGHNA and YSLEER. The sequence was obtained from a woman aged 18-30 years in good health and CMV-seronegative. The chain couples TRBV4-3 to TRBJ2-7; 7 nucleotides align to TRBD1. Sample: PBMCs. For the CDR3, the DNA is TGCGCCAGCAGCCAAGTGGGCGAGGGGGCGCGGGAGCAGTACTTC. Protein product: CASSQVGEGAREQYF.